This TCR beta chain was identified during a study of shared clonotypes between healthy human individuals. Whole-study findings and limits: It was only blood that was sampled, and tissue repertoires likely differ.

The CDR3 runs to 16 residues. V gave up 3 bases and J gave up 4 bases, with 19 bases separating them. CDR1 and CDR2 from the germline V gene are SGDLS and YYNGEE. Remarks on this clone: The antigen is unknown.

Deep-level settings were used for running the assay. As originally analysed: With immunoSEQ giving junction-only sequences and no quality scores, filtering differed. TCRdb's table, derived via immunoSEQ multiplex PCR, lists solely in-frame clones and lacks some. For V, J and clone size, that table is used; D and trimming come from the DNA. Seen here are approximately 740,000 clones, about 92% observed once, and the top ten hold about 24%. CD8 cells regarded as naive lacked CD45RO, were positively chosen for CCR7, and omitted terminally differentiated effector memory CD45RA+ cells. Sequencing used naive CD8+ T cells sorted from blood. The origin of this receptor is a man between 25 and 39 years old in good health. The V call is TRBV9, the J call TRBJ1-2, with D possibly matching TRBD1 (5 bases). In DNA form, the CDR3 reads TGTGCCAGCAGCGCCCCCGAGACAGAGTTAGTCTATGGCTACACCTTC. As protein: CASSAPETELVYGYTF.